These 23 T cell receptor beta chains were sequenced from one sample in a study of blood T cell repertoires in COVID-19. Data came from immunoSEQ multiplex PCR; TCRdb stores just in-frame clones and leaves some out. The data show approximately 300,000 clones, 92% seen once. The sequencing input was PBMCs or T cells enriched from blood (not recorded which). These receptors all come from a woman in her twenties or thirties who had recovered from COVID-19.

The rearrangement joins TRBV6-5 to TRBJ2-1; D gene unclear. V was trimmed by 7 bases and J by 0 bases, leaving 10 bases between them. This CDR3 region has 14 residues. Germline values: CDR1 MNHEY, CDR2 SVGAGI. CDR3 loop: CASTLTFSYNEQFF. Written as DNA, the CDR3 is TGTGCCAGCACCCTGACATTCTCCTACAATGAGCAGTTCTTC.

This clone was detected only once. The chain recombines TRBV3-1 (or the pseudogene TRBV3-2) with TRBJ1-1; the D is unclear. Germline values: CDR1 LGHDT, CDR2 YNNKEL (reference sequence). The CDR3 loop spans 14 amino acids. Trimming stripped 2 bases from V and 0 bases from J, with 7 bases between. The CDR3 nucleotides are TGTGCCAGCAGCCAACGAGACATGAACACTGAAGCTTTCTTT. As protein: CASSQRDMNTEAFF.

The J gene is TRBJ2-2, the V gene TRBV7-2; D is ambiguous. This CDR3 comprises 16 residues. Germline CDR1 SGHTA, CDR2 FQGNSA. The V end lost 1 base, the J end lost 0 bases, and 9 bases lay between the germline ends. CDR3 loop: CASSLGIAPNTGELFF. The CDR3 DNA sequence: TGTGCCAGCAGCTTAGGTATAGCTCCGAACACCGGGGAGCTGTTTTTT.

V usage is TRBV25-1 and J usage is TRBJ1-2, with D hard to call. Germline V gives CDR1 MGHDK, CDR2 SYGVNS. There are 14 residues in the CDR3. Trimming pared 1 base from V and 1 base from J, leaving 7 bases between. CDR3 amino acids: CASSEFLSNYGYTF. In DNA, the CDR3 is TGTGCCAGCAGTGAATTTCTCAGTAACTATGGCTACACCTTC.

The chain uses TRBV5-1 and TRBJ1-1, with TRBD1 identical over 8 bases. Germline-derived CDR1 and CDR2 are SGHRS and YFSETQ. Trimming removed 2 bases from V and 5 bases from J; junction bases left unmatched: 11. The CDR3 loop spans 16 amino acids. CDR3 in amino acids: CASSFPAGGSKTEAFF. CDR3 nucleotides: TGCGCCAGCAGCTTCCCAGCAGGGGGCTCGAAAACTGAAGCTTTCTTT.

The rearrangement links TRBV2 to TRBJ1-1, with 7 bases fitting TRBD1. V shed 7 bases, J shed 4 bases, and the junction held 24 bases outside the gene matches. This CDR3 spans 19 amino acids. Germline CDR1 reads SNHLY; CDR2 reads FYNNEI. This chain's CDR3 is CASKQDLWDSLYPPTEAFF. CDR3 coding DNA: TGTGCCAGCAAACAGGATCTGTGGGACAGCCTTTATCCTCCCACTGAAGCTTTCTTT.

This clone has just one count. This chain uses TRBV19 with TRBJ2-1; D is uncertain. The CDR3 is made up of 13 amino acids. V gave up 2 bases and J gave up 3 bases, with 5 bases separating them. Germline lookup yields CDR1 LNHDA and CDR2 SQIVND (reference sequence). The CDR3 sequence: CASSINSYNEQFF. CDR3 sequence (DNA): TGTGCCAGTAGTATAAACAGCTACAATGAGCAGTTCTTC.

This rearrangement joins TRBV5-1 to TRBJ2-3; TRBD2 might be the D (6 bases). The CDR3 contains 16 residues. Trimming stripped 0 bases from V and 2 bases from J, with 13 bases between. Germline V gene sequence: CDR1 SGHRS, CDR2 YFSETQ. The CDR3 protein is CASSLASWRDTDTQYF. The CDR3 nucleotides read TGCGCCAGCAGCTTGGCCTCGTGGAGGGACACAGATACGCAGTATTTT.

This clone was counted between two and nine times. The chain recombines TRBV10-3 with TRBJ2-3; TRBD1 is a possible D gene (6 bases). With 6 bases removed from V and 9 bases from J, the gap between germline ends came to 13 bases. The CDR3 extends over 12 amino acids. In germline, CDR1 is ENHRY, CDR2 SYGVKD. CDR3 coding DNA: TGTGCCATCAGCCCGGGACACCTCACGCAGTATTTT. Translated: CAISPGHLTQYF.

This sequence joins TRBV19 and TRBJ1-2; 11 nucleotides agree with TRBD1. This CDR3 contains 15 residues. V trimming: 4 bases; J trimming: 4 bases; junction bases outside the gene matches: 5. Germline V gene data show CDR1 as LNHDA and CDR2 as SQIVND (reference sequence). For the CDR3, the DNA is TGTGCCAGTAGTACCGGGGACAGGGGGTTCTATGGCTACACCTTC. Its protein product is CASSTGDRGFYGYTF.

This clone was detected only a few times. The chain is built from TRBV28 and TRBJ1-5; 7 bases are shared with TRBD1. V lost 8 bases and J lost 0; bases outside the gene matches: 7. CDR1 is MDHEN, CDR2 SYDVKM, per germline. This CDR3 has 15 amino acids. The CDR3 protein is CASGSGGVSNQPQHF. CDR3 coding DNA: TGTGCCAGCGGCTCAGGGGGTGTTAGCAATCAGCCCCAGCATTTT.

This clone was counted between two and nine times. The chain couples TRBV3-1 (or the pseudogene TRBV3-2) to TRBJ1-6; 7 nucleotides match TRBD1. Germline V lookup: CDR1 LGHDT, CDR2 YNNKEL (reference sequence). V trimming: 7 bases; J trimming: 6 bases; junction bases outside the gene matches: 6. CDR3 length: 14 amino acids. The CDR3 protein is CASTNRGANSPLHF. CDR3 bases: TGTGCCAGCACTAACAGGGGTGCTAATTCACCCCTCCACTTT.

The chain employs TRBV6-2 or TRBV6-3 and TRBJ2-1, with D unresolved. Per germline, CDR1 MNHEY and CDR2 SVGEGT. V lost 6 bases, J lost 4 bases, and 16 bases lay in between. CDR3 size: 15 residues. This CDR3 is CASSFLASVYNEQFF. The CDR3 nucleotides are TGTGCCAGCAGCTTTTTAGCATCCGTATACAATGAGCAGTTCTTC.

This clone was counted only a few times. The chain combines TRBV3-1 (or the pseudogene TRBV3-2) with TRBJ1-2; TRBD1 is a possible D gene (5 bases). V lost 7 bases to trimming and J lost 4 bases, with 16 bases between them. The CDR3 consists of 14 residues. Germline V gene lookup returns CDR1 LGHDT and CDR2 YNNKEL (reference sequence). The DNA for the CDR3 is TGTGCCAGCACCCCCAAGGGGTTCGGCTATGGCTACACCTTC. It is translated as CASTPKGFGYGYTF.

Of note for this clone: The sample holds other DNA sequences that translate to the same CDR3. The chain is built from TRBV5-4 and TRBJ2-3; no reliable D call. The CDR3 length is 14 residues. Per the germline V gene, CDR1 is SGHNT and CDR2 is YYREEE (reference sequence). The V gene lost 0 bases and the J gene lost 0 bases, with 5 bases spanning the gap. The CDR3: CASSLVSSTDTQYF. The DNA for the CDR3 is TGTGCCAGCAGCTTGGTGTCTAGCACAGATACGCAGTATTTT.

The chain has TRBV20-1 and TRBJ1-1, with a tentative D call TRBD1 (6 bases). CDR1 is DFQATT, CDR2 SNEGSKA, per germline (reference sequence). This CDR3 is 15 amino acids long. The V end lost 3 bases, the J end lost 2 bases, and 16 bases lay between the germline ends. The CDR3 bases are TGCAGTGCTAGTAAAGGGGGTTTTAAAAACACTGAAGCTTTCTTT. This codes for CSASKGGFKNTEAFF.

This chain links TRBV4-1 with TRBJ2-7; maybe TRBD2 (6 bases). CDR1 MGHRA and CDR2 YSYEKL come from the germline V gene. This CDR3 contains 16 residues. Trimming cost V 4 bases and J 4 bases, with 20 bases left between them. Here the CDR3 DNA reads TGCGCCAGCAGCCCCCAAGGATGGAGGGATTTTTACGAGCAGTACTTC. This sequence encodes CASSPQGWRDFYEQYF.

V is TRBV7-3 and J is TRBJ1-6; 7 bases are shared with TRBD1. The junction had 6 bases not matched to a gene; V was cut back by 4 bases and J by 9 bases. Germline V gene data show CDR1 as SGHTA and CDR2 as FQGTGA. The CDR3 contains 14 residues. The CDR3 DNA follows: TGTGCCAGCAGCTCGACAGGGATAGGTTCACCCCTCCACTTT. This sequence encodes CASSSTGIGSPLHF.

This chain links TRBV27 with TRBJ2-5; a possible D gene is TRBD2 (6 bases). The V end was cut by 6 bases, the J end by 5 bases, with 28 bases between. This CDR3 is 18 amino acids long. Germline V lookup: CDR1 MNHEY, CDR2 SMNVEV (reference sequence). As DNA, the CDR3 is TGTGCCAGCAGATGTCCCCCGGGACTGCCAAGAAGGTGGGAGACCCAGTACTTC. This translates into CASRCPPGLPRRWETQYF.

This clone came up once. The chain recombines TRBV13 with TRBJ2-5; TRBD2 matches 16 bases. The CDR3 length is 17 residues. V lost 5 bases to trimming and J lost 5 bases; unmatched junction nucleotides: 8. Germline V CDR1 and CDR2: PRHDT, FYEKMQ (reference sequence). For the CDR3, the DNA is TGTGCCAGCAGCAAGGGACTAGCGGGGGGGCTCGGTGAGACCCAGTACTTC. It codes for CASSKGLAGGLGETQYF.

The chain combines TRBV4-3 with TRBJ2-4, with TRBD2 as a possible D gene (6 bases). The CDR3 extends over 17 amino acids. CDR1 and CDR2 from the germline V gene are LGHNA and YSLEER. V was trimmed by 0 bases and J by 8 bases, leaving 20 bases between them. The CDR3 region has the DNA TGCGCCAGCAGCCAAGAGGCGGGACCCCGGGGCAAGGACATTCAGTACTTC. It specifies CASSQEAGPRGKDIQYF.

The rearrangement uses TRBV7-8 and TRBJ1-5; D is possibly TRBD1 (6 bases). The CDR3 covers 16 residues. The germline gives CDR1 SGHVS, CDR2 FQNEAQ. V lost 5 bases and J lost 6, with 20 bases in between. The CDR3 nucleotides read TGTGCCAGCAGCCGGGACAACAGGGAATTGAGTCAGCCCCAGCATTTT. It is translated as CASSRDNRELSQPQHF.

This clone was seen once. The chain joins TRBV5-6 to TRBJ1-2; 7 bases fit TRBD1. V lost 0 bases and J lost 8; bases outside the gene matches: 10. Germline V gene data show CDR1 as SGHDT and CDR2 as YYEEEE. This CDR3 has 15 amino acids. The DNA for the CDR3 is TGTGCCAGCAGCTTGGGGGGACAGCGTGGGATGGGCTACACCTTC. It specifies CASSLGGQRGMGYTF.